These 5 T cell receptor beta chains came from one sample sequenced in a study of T cell responses to AZD1222 COVID-19 vaccine. TCRdb's table, derived via immunoSEQ multiplex PCR, lists solely in-frame clones and lacks some. The repertoire holds under 200,000 clones, approximately 90% seen once, with approximately 1.4% in the top ten. The sequencing here drew on peripheral blood, taken on day 0 of AZD1222 vaccination. Receptors were obtained from an adult in good health.

The chain combines TRBV4-1 with TRBJ1-3; a possible D gene is TRBD1 (6 bases). This CDR3 is 14 amino acids long. V lost 3 bases, J lost 4 bases, and 10 bases lay in between. CDR1 is MGHRA and CDR2 is YSYEKL in the germline V gene. This chain's CDR3 is CASSHQGTGNTIYF. The DNA for the CDR3 is TGCGCCAGCAGCCACCAGGGGACAGGAAACACCATATATTTT.

This chain uses TRBV24-1 with TRBJ1-2; D gene uncertain. Trimming removed 2 bases from V and 8 bases from J, with 8 bases in between. This CDR3 spans 12 amino acids. CDR1 and CDR2 from the germline V gene are KGHDR and SFDVKD. The CDR3 DNA reads TGTGCCACCAGTGATTCCCCGGGAGGCTACACCTTC. This translates into CATSDSPGGYTF.

In this sample, this clone turned up a few times. The V gene is TRBV4-2, the J gene TRBJ2-7, with a tentative D call TRBD2 (5 bases). Germline CDR1 LGHNA, CDR2 YNFKEQ. CDR3 size: 15 residues. The V end was cut by 0 bases, the J end by 0 bases, with 9 bases between. The CDR3 nucleotides are TGTGCCAGCAGCCAAGATCGGGAAATCTCCTACGAGCAGTACTTC. Translated: CASSQDREISYEQYF.

The chain combines TRBV7-3 with TRBJ1-1; a weak D match, TRBD1 (5 bases). Trimming pared 6 bases from V and 4 bases from J, leaving 12 bases between. CDR1 is SGHTA and CDR2 is FQGTGA in the germline V gene. The CDR3 extends over 13 amino acids. The CDR3 DNA follows: TGTGCCAGCAGTACCCAGGGTTTCACTGAAGCTTTCTTT. Its protein product is CASSTQGFTEAFF.

The chain joins TRBV19 to TRBJ1-2, with D tentatively TRBD1 (5 bases). The CDR3 totals 16 residues. V gave up 4 bases and J gave up 4 bases, with 19 bases separating them. The germline V gene encodes CDR1 LNHDA and CDR2 SQIVND (reference sequence). CDR3 nucleotide sequence: TGTGCCAGTAGTAGCGCAGGGCAGAGCAAGCGCTATGGCTACACCTTC. Amino acid sequence: CASSSAGQSKRYGYTF.